One T cell receptor (beta chain) is described in this entry. Its antigen is unidentified. These data come from a study of cytomegalovirus exposure and HLA in healthy donors. In the study overall: The 120 validation repertoires, a later analysis reported, used the same platform as the approximately 700 first-cohort repertoires.

The repertoire was sequenced with immunoSEQ multiplex PCR; TCRdb's copy has only in-frame clones and lacks some. The sample includes about 130,000 clones, over 85% of them seen just once. V dropped 0 bases and J dropped 7 bases, with 7 bases sitting between them. The germline V gene encodes CDR1 LNHDA and CDR2 SQIVND (reference sequence). This CDR3 region has 13 residues. Study results and caveats: Reportedly, diagnosis of cytomegalovirus status by the classifier showed high specificity and sensitivity. For most TCR sequences rarity was the rule, although some public TCRs occurred in many donors. The study listed 150 to 200 cytomegalovirus-associated TCR beta chains.

Sequences were obtained from PBMCs. This receptor was taken from a man aged 30 to 39 in good health and CMV-seronegative. The chain combines TRBV19 with TRBJ1-5; D uncertain. The CDR3 protein is CASSIDLRQPQHF. The CDR3 DNA sequence: TGTGCCAGTAGTATAGATCTCAGGCAGCCCCAGCATTTT.